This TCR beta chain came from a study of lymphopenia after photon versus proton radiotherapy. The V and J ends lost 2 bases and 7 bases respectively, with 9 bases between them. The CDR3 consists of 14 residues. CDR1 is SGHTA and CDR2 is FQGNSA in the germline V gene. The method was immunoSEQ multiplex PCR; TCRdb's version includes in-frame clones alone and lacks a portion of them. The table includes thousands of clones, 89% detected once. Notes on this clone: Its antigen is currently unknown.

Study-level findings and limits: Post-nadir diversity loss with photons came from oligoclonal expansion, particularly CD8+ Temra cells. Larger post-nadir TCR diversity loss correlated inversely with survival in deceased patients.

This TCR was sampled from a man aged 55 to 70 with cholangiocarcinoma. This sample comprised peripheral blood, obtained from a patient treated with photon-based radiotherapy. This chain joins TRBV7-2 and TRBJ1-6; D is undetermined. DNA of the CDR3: TGTGCCAGCAGCTTAAAGGAACTAAATTCACCCCTCCACTTT. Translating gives CASSLKELNSPLHF.